This section outlines one TCR beta chain sequence together with its context. The target of this receptor is not known. The data were obtained in a study of monozygotic twins with inflammatory bowel disease (dated by TCRdb to between 2018 and 2021). For the wider study: In total, 28 monozygotic twin pairs made up the full study: 19 Danish pairs, all IBD-discordant, plus nine German pairs, of which four were IBD-concordant and five were IBD-discordant. The search for disease-associated traits relied mainly on comparing, within discordant pairs, IBD patients with their genetically identical healthy co-twins. Each individual had, on average, about 151 000 unique TCRalpha sequences and 181 000 unique TCRbeta sequences available for analysis. Overall study outcomes, separate from this receptor: Different T cell subtypes could not be distinguished in the analysis. No single strong signal or clonotype linked to IBD turned up in the results, so the idea that one exists was not supported. A decrease in TCRbeta repertoire diversity, as measured by inverse Simpson index, was observed in IBD patients compared with their healthy co-twins. Compared with healthy twins, IBD patients shared fewer clonotypes with other individuals, and the difference was most pronounced in patients with signs of disease activity. Because patients were on differing immunosuppressive treatments, the repertoires may have picked up extra background noise and inter-individual variability. Repertoire similarity did not differ between concordant and discordant twins, which could be due to limited statistical power.

From its cysteine to its phenylalanine, the CDR3 spans 12 amino acids. No DNA has been recorded. CDR1 SQVTM and CDR2 ANQGSEA were looked up in the germline V gene. An approximately 2.5 ml peripheral blood sample was drawn into PAXgene tubes per donor and stored at -80°C. Total RNA was isolated from whole blood with the PAXgene blood miRNA kit on an automated QIAcube, without T cell sorting. Deep TCRalpha and TCRbeta repertoire profiling with unique molecular barcoding was performed on peripheral blood of monozygotic twin pairs concordant or discordant for inflammatory bowel disease. Smoking habits were recorded for all twin pairs, and individuals were classified as current, former or never smokers. The library was generated by 5' RACE. The input for every TCR library was around 3,800 ng of total RNA. For each sample, cDNA synthesis was carried out in eight separate reactions using SMARTScribe reverse transcriptase. During cDNA synthesis, template switching introduced unique molecular identifiers that contained a 6-nucleotide sample barcode. Two nested PCRs of approximately 16 and 10 cycles amplified the TCRalpha and TCRbeta cDNA, and bead purification followed each PCR. Before amplification, cDNA was treated with uracil DNA-glycosylase and purified using the QIAquick PCR purification kit. The second PCR added Illumina TruSeq-compatible adapters along with sample-specific barcodes. Library quality and concentration were checked on TapeStation and Qubit, and libraries were pooled at around 5 ng each. Sequencing of pooled libraries was carried out on an Illumina HiSeq2500 single-index Rapid Run using 2 x 100 bp reads and custom sequencing primers. The authors' analysis ran thus. UMI-based consensus assembly with MiGEC version 1.2.6 was used to correct PCR and sequencing errors. MiXCR version 2.1.1 was used for V(D)J alignment, clonotype assembly and CDR3 extraction. Normalisation of gene usage, clonotype sharing and MAIT/NKT TCR abundance was achieved by analysing the top 1000, 10 000 and 20 000 clonotypes per sample. After downsampling to 27 000 UMIs, diversity was calculated as the inverse Simpson index using the vegan R package. Paired Mann-Whitney U tests were applied to discordant twin pairs, with Benjamini-Hochberg correction for multiple testing. TCRdb reprocessed the raw reads; every CDR3 protein sequence is a single record, and DNA is not supplied. These V and J calls are TCRdb output, not the study's own analysis. The record for this sample contains approximately 200,000 distinct CDR3 sequences. The ten largest clones capture roughly 7.5% of the sample.

This sequence originates from a human donor with ulcerative colitis or Crohn's disease, or a healthy co-twin of an affected twin (not recorded which). Sequenced: blood. The V gene is TRBV29-1 and the J gene is TRBJ2-2; TCRdb proposes TRBD1, but this gene call is untestable without DNA. The CDR3 protein sequence reads: CSVRGQSGELFF.